Following are 5 T cell receptor beta chains from one sample sequenced in a study of CD8 T cells in ankylosing spondylitis. TCRdb processed the 5' RACE reads anew with MiXCR; each CDR3 protein has one entry. The profile shows around 150,000 distinct CDR3 sequences, approximately 16% of them singletons. Sequencing was done on a sample of blood, either unsorted or a sorted T cell fraction (not recorded which). These receptors came from a male donor with ankylosing spondylitis or in good health (not recorded which).

This clonotype was seen many times. This sequence joins TRBV12-3 or TRBV12-4 and TRBJ1-1; D gene ambiguous. V was shortened by 3 bases and J by 9 bases, with 5 bases between the two germline ends. This CDR3 has 10 amino acids. The CDR3 bases are TGTGCCAGCAGTTTCGGGAAAGCTTTCTTT. Protein product: CASSFGKAFF.

This clonotype was seen more than once but under ten times. The genes are TRBV6-1 and TRBJ2-7; 8 bases match TRBD2. The CDR3 runs to 15 residues. Germline CDR1 is MNHNS and CDR2 is SASEGT. Germline trimming cut 6 bases from V and 0 bases from J; bases unmatched to any gene: 7. The CDR3 DNA reads TGTGCCAGCAGCCAAACAGGGACTAGCTCCTACGAGCAGTACTTC. Translated, it gives CASSQTGTSSYEQYF.

In this sample, this clonotype turned up once. The rearrangement uses TRBV7-2 and TRBJ2-2; TRBD2 agrees at 11 bases. V was clipped by 10 bases and J by 0 bases; unmatched bases: 7. The CDR3 is made up of 16 amino acids. In germline, CDR1 is SGHTA, CDR2 FQGNSA. The CDR3 here is CAIPTSGAANTGELFF. DNA of the CDR3: TGTGCCATCCCGACTAGCGGGGCTGCGAACACCGGGGAGCTGTTTTTT.

At least ten counts were recorded for this clonotype. The chain couples TRBV5-6 to TRBJ2-1; D unclear. V was pared by 0 bases and J by 6 bases, with 7 bases between. CDR1 SGHDT and CDR2 YYEEEE come from the germline V gene. CDR3 size: 13 residues. In DNA form, the CDR3 reads TGTGCCAGCAGCTTGGCCACCGGCAATGAGCAGTTCTTC. Protein product: CASSLATGNEQFF.

This clonotype was detected only a few times. The chain carries TRBV6-6 and TRBJ2-5; 10 positions match TRBD2. V lost 6 bases and J lost 3; bases outside the gene matches: 1. From germline, CDR1 is MNHNY and CDR2 SVGAGI (reference sequence). This CDR3 contains 13 residues. The CDR3 is CASRGTSEETQYF. The DNA of the CDR3 is TGTGCCAGCAGAGGGACTAGCGAAGAGACCCAGTACTTC.